What follows are 20 T cell receptor beta chains derived from one specimen sequenced in a study of T cell responses to AZD1222 COVID-19 vaccine. Repertoires were generated with immunoSEQ multiplex PCR, while TCRdb's copy carries only in-frame clones and drops some. The sample contains under 150,000 clones, roughly 93% of which appear only once. Sequenced material: peripheral blood, taken 28 days after the second AZD1222 dose. All receptors derive from an adult who received the AZD1222 COVID-19 vaccine.

Points on this clone: Other DNA sequences in this specimen translate into the identical CDR3. V gene TRBV29-1 combines with J gene TRBJ1-1; no definite D call. V was pared by 3 bases and J by 1 base, with 9 bases between. This CDR3 region has 13 residues. CDR1 and CDR2 from the germline V gene are SQVTM and ANQGSEA. This CDR3 reads CSVDRPENTEAFF. The CDR3 bases are TGCAGCGTTGATCGGCCTGAGAACACTGAAGCTTTCTTT.

The chain combines TRBV21-1 with TRBJ1-2; the D call TRBD1 from the table was never checked on the DNA. TRBV21-1 is tagged as a pseudogene. The CDR3 loop spans 16 amino acids. The CDR3 sequence: CASSKVARTGEFGYTF. CDR3 nucleotide sequence: TGTGCCAGCAGCAAAGTTGCCCGGACAGGGGAATTTGGCTACACCTTC.

This clone occurred once. The CDR3 DNA sequence: TGTGCCACCAGCAGAGCCGGACAGGGGTGGAATAATGAAAAACTGTTTTTT. Protein sequence: CATSRAGQGWNNEKLFF. The J gene is TRBJ1-4, the V gene TRBV15; 9 nucleotides match TRBD1. The V segment lost 1 base and the J segment 4 bases; nucleotides outside the gene matches: 7. CDR1 and CDR2 (germline): LNHNV, YYDKDF (reference sequence). The CDR3 totals 17 residues.

CDR3 loop: CASSSGLAGTDTQYF. The CDR3 coding sequence is TGTGCCAGCAGCTCCGGACTAGCGGGCACAGATACGCAGTATTTT. The V call is TRBV5-4, the J call TRBJ2-3, with 10 bases that match TRBD2. The trim removed 3 bases at V and 1 base at J, leaving 2 bases unmatched. In germline, CDR1 is SGHNT, CDR2 YYREEE (reference sequence). This CDR3 is built from 15 residues.

The J gene is TRBJ2-7, the V gene TRBV7-6; D unclear. V lost 0 bases, J lost 7 bases, and 10 bases lay in between. The CDR3 spans 13 residues. Germline CDR1 reads SGHVS; CDR2 reads FNYEAQ. The CDR3 DNA sequence: TGTGCCAGCAGCTTAGCACCCTATGTGGAGCAGTACTTC. Translating gives CASSLAPYVEQYF.

The genes are TRBV2 and TRBJ2-5, with D unclear. The germline CDR1 and CDR2 sequences are SNHLY and FYNNEI. The CDR3 extends over 13 amino acids. Trimming cost V 6 bases and J 2 bases, with 10 bases left between them. As DNA, the CDR3 is TGTGCCAGCAGGGAGAATTTGCAAGAGACCCAGTACTTC. Translated, it gives CASRENLQETQYF.

This chain uses TRBV30 with TRBJ1-5; 9 bases are shared with TRBD1. The CDR3 covers 16 residues. V shed 4 bases and J 4 bases; nucleotides not matched to a gene: 11. CDR1 is GTSNPN, CDR2 SVGIG, per germline (reference sequence). The CDR3 nucleotides read TGTGCCTGGAACCGGGACAGGGATATTAGGAATCAGCCCCAGCATTTT. Encoded protein: CAWNRDRDIRNQPQHF.

For the CDR3, the DNA is TGTGCCAGCAACCACGTAGGGGCCGGCTATGGCTACACCTTC. Its translation: CASNHVGAGYGYTF. The rearrangement uses TRBV6-5 and TRBJ1-2; possible D gene TRBD1, 5 bases. CDR3 size: 14 residues. V shed 7 bases and J shed 4 bases, with 16 bases lying between them. The germline V gene has CDR1 MNHEY and CDR2 SVGAGI.

J is TRBJ2-3 and V is TRBV10-3, with unresolved D. Between the trimmed V and J ends, which lost 9 bases and 0 bases, there was a span of 10 bases. Germline-derived CDR1 and CDR2 are ENHRY and SYGVKD. CDR3 length: 13 residues. The CDR3 DNA reads TGTGCCATGGGGTCCCCTAGCACAGATACGCAGTATTTT. Protein product: CAMGSPSTDTQYF.

This clone has just a few counts. The genes are TRBV19 and TRBJ1-2, with unresolved D. Germline V gene data show CDR1 as LNHDA and CDR2 as SQIVND (reference sequence). Trimming stripped 8 bases from V and 4 bases from J, with 14 bases between. There are 13 residues in the CDR3. Here the CDR3 DNA reads TGTGCCAGTCAGCCCGGCGGATCCTATGGCTACACCTTC. This translates into CASQPGGSYGYTF. The full variable domain, its missing parts supplied by reference TRBV19 and TRBJ1-2, is DGGITQSPKYLFRKEGQNVTLSCEQNLNHDAMYWYRQDPGQGLRLIYYSQIVNDFQKGDIAEGYSVSREKKESFPLTVTSAQKNPTAFYLCASQPGGSYGYTFGSGTRLTVV.

The chain couples TRBV3-1 (or the pseudogene TRBV3-2) to TRBJ1-2; no firm D call. Germline CDR1 and CDR2: LGHDT and YNNKEL (reference sequence). The CDR3 runs to 11 residues. Trimming removed 1 base from V and 8 bases from J, with 5 bases in between. The CDR3 region is CASSQAQGYTF. The CDR3 region has the DNA TGTGCCAGCAGCCAAGCACAGGGCTACACCTTC.

The chain uses TRBV5-1 and TRBJ1-1, with D uncertain. There are 15 residues in the CDR3. Germline-derived CDR1 and CDR2 are SGHRS and YFSETQ. With 4 bases removed from V and 1 base from J, the gap between germline ends came to 14 bases. CDR3 region: CASSTLTEPNTEAFF. Here the CDR3 DNA reads TGCGCCAGCAGCACCCTGACCGAACCGAACACTGAAGCTTTCTTT.

The J gene is TRBJ1-4, the V gene TRBV18; D possibly corresponds to TRBD1 (5 bases). V shed 3 bases and J shed 1 base, with 12 bases lying between them. Germline CDR1 and CDR2: KGHSH and LQKENI. The CDR3 extends over 16 amino acids. The CDR3 loop reads CASSPRDGLTNEKLFF. CDR3 nucleotide sequence: TGTGCCAGCTCACCGAGGGACGGCCTAACTAATGAAAAACTGTTTTTT.

The chain has TRBV28 and TRBJ1-1, with D possibly matching TRBD1 (5 bases). The germline V gene has CDR1 MDHEN and CDR2 SYDVKM. Between the trimmed V and J ends, which lost 5 bases and 0 bases, there was a span of 7 bases. The CDR3 extends over 13 amino acids. The CDR3: CASSPTVNTEAFF. The CDR3 DNA follows: TGTGCCAGCAGTCCGACAGTGAACACTGAAGCTTTCTTT.

The V gene is TRBV11-2, the J gene TRBJ2-7, with D possibly TRBD2 on 6 matching bases. V lost 3 bases to trimming and J lost 6 bases, with 18 bases between them. CDR3 size: 15 residues. CDR1 and CDR2 (germline): SGHAT, FQNNGV. CDR3 sequence: CASSLVLGDSGEQYF. In DNA form, the CDR3 reads TGTGCCAGCAGCTTGGTCCTCGGGGACTCTGGCGAGCAGTACTTC.

The rearrangement joins TRBV15 to TRBJ2-2, with D unresolved. CDR1 LNHNV and CDR2 YYDKDF come from the germline V gene (reference sequence). V was shortened by 5 bases and J by 5 bases, with 3 bases between the two germline ends. The CDR3 has 11 amino acids. CDR3 protein: CATSGTGELFF. Written as DNA, the CDR3 is TGTGCCACCAGCGGTACCGGGGAGCTGTTTTTT.

The chain is built from TRBV27 and TRBJ1-6; 8 nucleotides match TRBD1. V lost 0 bases to trimming and J lost 8 bases; unmatched junction nucleotides: 3. Germline assignment: CDR1 MNHEY and CDR2 SMNVEV (reference sequence). CDR3 length: 15 residues. The CDR3 coding sequence is TGTGCCAGCAGTTTATCGCCGACAGGGGATTCACCCCTCCACTTT. This sequence encodes CASSLSPTGDSPLHF.

The rearrangement uses TRBV7-9 and TRBJ1-1; D perhaps matches TRBD1 (6 bases). CDR1 and CDR2 from the germline V gene are SEHNR and FQNEAQ (reference sequence). V lost 6 bases and J 4 bases, leaving 18 bases between the germline ends. The CDR3 sequence is 15 residues long. CDR3 in amino acids: CASRFPGGWGTEAFF. Here the CDR3 DNA reads TGTGCCAGCAGGTTTCCGGGGGGCTGGGGCACTGAAGCTTTCTTT.

The J gene is TRBJ2-1, the V gene TRBV6-5; the D gene is possibly TRBD2 (5 bases). Trimming pared 6 bases from V and 0 bases from J, leaving 12 bases between. Germline CDR1 MNHEY, CDR2 SVGAGI. The CDR3 is 15 amino acids. The CDR3 nucleotides read TGTGCCAGCAGGCGGAGGCCCAGCTCCTACAATGAGCAGTTCTTC. Its protein is CASRRRPSSYNEQFF.

This chain uses TRBV4-1 with TRBJ1-2, with D possibly matching TRBD1 (5 bases). Trimming took off 3 bases at V and 6 bases at J, with 17 bases between the two ends. The V gene's germline CDR1 is MGHRA and CDR2 YSYEKL. This CDR3 comprises 15 residues. CDR3 residues: CASSHRPLGDDGYTF. The CDR3 bases are TGCGCCAGCAGCCATCGCCCTCTCGGGGACGATGGCTACACCTTC.